Described below is a single T cell receptor beta chain sequence and its context. Original analysis: By means of reference gene primer amplification, nucleated cell counts were estimated. Produced via immunoSEQ multiplex PCR; TCRdb's table is partial and in-frame only. V, J and clone size are those of that table, while D and trimming were read from the DNA. The sample yields approximately 210,000 clones, around 89% seen once. Trimming took 3 bases from V and 4 from J, leaving 2 bases between them. There are 11 residues in the CDR3. This specimen comes from a study of blood T cell repertoires in COVID-19. Study in general: Sites across the United States, Italy and Spain contributed samples from acute and convalescent COVID-19. PBMCs, B-cell-depleted T cells, or T cells provided the cDNA or gDNA that made up the material.

Sequenced: peripheral blood. This receptor was taken from a human donor in a cohort sampled during active COVID-19. The gene calls are TRBV12-3 or TRBV12-4 and TRBJ2-3; D is undetermined. This CDR3 reads CASSFSDTQYF. CDR3 DNA sequence: TGTGCCAGCAGTTTCTCAGATACGCAGTATTTT.